A single sample is the source of the 21 T cell receptor beta chains below, sequenced in a study of breast tumors, draining lymph nodes, adjacent tissues. One entry per CDR3 protein, called by TCRdb with MiXCR from the multiplex PCR reads. The data hold about 180,000 distinct CDR3 sequences, with 30% to 35% observed a single time. The lymph nodes were axillary draining lymph nodes from breast cancer patients. Sequences were obtained from axillary lymph node tissue. These receptors were taken from a female donor with breast cancer. Some clones in this sample may be carry-over from other donors' samples.

This clonotype was observed a few times. V gene TRBV6-1 combines with J gene TRBJ1-3, with 7 bases matching TRBD1. The CDR3 spans 15 residues. The ends lost 4 bases at V and 4 bases at J; junction bases unmatched: 7. The V gene's germline CDR1 is MNHNS and CDR2 SASEGT. The CDR3 reads CASSVATGSGNTIYF. The CDR3 DNA sequence: TGTGCCAGCAGTGTGGCGACAGGGTCCGGAAACACCATATATTTT.

Many counts were recorded for this clonotype. The chain joins TRBV11-2 to TRBJ2-7; the match to TRBD2 covers 9 bases. The junction had 8 bases not matched to a gene; V was cut back by 3 bases and J by 5 bases. This CDR3 is 15 amino acids long. The V gene's germline CDR1 is SGHAT and CDR2 FQNNGV. CDR3 in amino acids: CASSLREGRVHEQYF. The CDR3 DNA reads TGTGCCAGCAGCTTGCGGGAGGGCAGGGTCCACGAGCAGTACTTC.

Ten or more counts support this clonotype. CDR3 amino acids: CSVRQVGYEQYF. DNA for the CDR3: TGCAGCGTACGACAGGTTGGATACGAGCAGTACTTC. The V and J genes are TRBV29-1 and TRBJ2-7; perhaps TRBD1 as D (6 bases). Per the germline V gene, CDR1 is SQVTM and CDR2 is ANQGSEA. The CDR3 consists of 12 residues. Trimming pared 6 bases from V and 4 bases from J, leaving 13 bases between.

This clonotype was seen at least ten times. This chain links TRBV7-8 with TRBJ1-6; 7 bases map to TRBD1. Trimming removed 4 bases from V and 5 bases from J; junction bases left unmatched: 8. From germline, CDR1 is SGHVS and CDR2 FQNEAQ. The CDR3 is made up of 16 amino acids. The CDR3 coding sequence is TGTGCCAGCAGCTACCGACAGGGAACTAATAATTCACCCCTCCACTTT. It is translated as CASSYRQGTNNSPLHF.

Turning to this clonotype: Without the conserved terminal phenylalanine or tryptophan, this CDR3 likely stems from a read error. This chain joins TRBV11-2 and TRBJ1-2; 10 bases map to TRBD1. J lost 4 bases, V lost 5 bases, and 7 bases had no gene match. Germline values: CDR1 SGHAT, CDR2 FQNNGV. This CDR3 region has 15 residues. The CDR3 DNA sequence: TGTGCCAGCAGCCGGACGACAGGGGGCGGCTATGGCTACACCCCC. Protein sequence: CASSRTTGGGYGYTP.

The V call is TRBV7-9, the J call TRBJ1-2; D may be TRBD1 (5 bases). The CDR3 extends over 18 amino acids. Germline V lookup: CDR1 SEHNR, CDR2 FQNEAQ (reference sequence). V lost 5 bases and J lost 6, with 28 bases in between. The CDR3 sequence is CASSISWGRSTGENGYTF. The DNA of the CDR3 is TGTGCCAGCAGCATATCTTGGGGGAGAAGTACCGGGGAGAATGGCTACACCTTC.

This clonotype was observed at least ten times. CDR3 sequence: CSAAAARGTGELFF. The CDR3 DNA reads as TGCAGTGCTGCCGCGGCTAGGGGCACCGGGGAGCTGTTTTTT. V usage is TRBV20-1 and J usage is TRBJ2-2, with D tentatively TRBD1 (5 bases). Trimming pared 5 bases from V and 4 bases from J, leaving 14 bases between. This CDR3 region has 14 residues. Germline V gene sequence: CDR1 DFQATT, CDR2 SNEGSKA (reference sequence).

The chain recombines TRBV19 with TRBJ2-5, with 10 nucleotides matching TRBD2. Germline V CDR1 and CDR2: LNHDA, SQIVND (reference sequence). CDR3 length equals 17 residues. J was trimmed by 2 bases and V by 3 bases; bases with no gene match: 9. For the CDR3, the DNA is TGTGCCAGTAGTATCGGGGGGGTAGCGGGAGGACAAGAGACCCAGTACTTC. Translating it yields CASSIGGVAGGQETQYF.

This clonotype was counted at least ten times. This chain connects TRBV7-3 to TRBJ2-3; D is possibly TRBD1 (6 bases). V was trimmed by 3 bases and J by 4 bases, leaving 11 bases between them. Germline-derived CDR1 and CDR2 are SGHTA and FQGTGA. The CDR3 extends over 14 amino acids. The chain's CDR3 is CASSFTGSADTQYF. CDR3 nucleotides: TGTGCCAGCAGCTTCACAGGGTCTGCAGATACGCAGTATTTT.

This clonotype was seen at least ten times. The V and J genes are TRBV25-1 and TRBJ2-2; the D gene could be TRBD1 or TRBD2 (5 bases each). Germline V gene sequence: CDR1 MGHDK, CDR2 SYGVNS. This CDR3 spans 14 amino acids. Trimming took 6 bases from V and 5 from J, leaving 13 bases between them. CDR3 in DNA: TGTGCCAGCAGGGGATTGGGGGATACCGGGGAGCTGTTTTTT. It encodes CASRGLGDTGELFF.

This clonotype showed up many times. The chain links TRBV6-1 to TRBJ1-3, with D unclear. The CDR3 runs 14 residues. Looked up from germline, CDR1 is MNHNS and CDR2 is SASEGT. V was cut by 4 bases and J by 0 bases, with 7 bases left in between. The CDR3 protein is CASSVGSSGNTIYF. The CDR3 DNA reads TGTGCCAGCAGTGTGGGCAGCTCTGGAAACACCATATATTTT.

This clonotype was observed many times. This chain links TRBV10-2 with TRBJ2-1; weak D call: TRBD2 (6 bases). This CDR3 contains 16 residues. In germline, CDR1 is WSHSY, CDR2 SAAADI. V was pared by 2 bases and J by 2 bases, with 13 bases between. The CDR3 DNA is TGCGCCAGCAGTGAGACAAGGGAGGTCCCCTACAATGAGCAGTTCTTC. This codes for CASSETREVPYNEQFF.

This clonotype was seen a few times. The chain links TRBV29-1 to TRBJ1-1; D is unclear. Germline V gene sequence: CDR1 SQVTM, CDR2 ANQGSEA. The CDR3 covers 12 residues. The V end was cut by 1 base, the J end by 6 bases, with 9 bases between. This CDR3 is CSVEGTGAEAFF. The CDR3, as DNA: TGCAGCGTTGAAGGTACGGGTGCTGAAGCTTTCTTT.

A remark on this clonotype: An end of the junction differs from the germline gene, which may be a read error. V usage is TRBV14 and J usage is TRBJ1-6; possibly TRBD1 for D (5 bases). There are 15 residues in the CDR3. Germline V lookup: CDR1 SGHDN, CDR2 FVKESK. CDR3 nucleotide sequence: TGCGCCAGCAGCTTGAATCAGGGAACTAATCCACCCCTCCACTTT. It encodes CASSLNQGTNPPLHF.

About this clonotype itself: One end of the junction varies from germline; a read error may be responsible. The chain recombines TRBV12-3 or TRBV12-4 with TRBJ2-7; D is perhaps TRBD2 (6 bases). CDR3 length equals 14 residues. This CDR3 reads CACSLGGQGYEQYF. The CDR3 DNA follows: TGCGCCTGCAGTTTAGGAGGGCAGGGCTACGAGCAGTACTTC.

As concerns this clonotype: A much larger clone lies one base from this, so it may be a read error. The chain has TRBV7-8 and TRBJ2-7, with 11 positions matching TRBD2. Per germline, CDR1 SGHVS and CDR2 FQNEAQ. J gave up 5 bases and V 1 base, and 13 bases lay outside the gene matches. The CDR3 contains 18 residues. CDR3 DNA sequence: TGTGCCAGCAGCTTAGTAGGGGTTAGCGGGAGGGCCCCCCACGAGCAGTACTTC. It encodes CASSLVGVSGRAPHEQYF.

This clonotype was recorded at least ten times. The chain combines TRBV9 with TRBJ1-2; the D gene is possibly TRBD1 (5 bases). V was trimmed by 2 bases and J by 4 bases, leaving 12 bases between them. This CDR3 is 14 amino acids long. Per the germline V gene, CDR1 is SGDLS and CDR2 is YYNGEE. The CDR3 protein is CASSVWGRPYGYTF. In DNA form, the CDR3 reads TGTGCCAGCAGCGTCTGGGGCAGACCCTATGGCTACACCTTC.

The rearrangement uses TRBV3-1 and TRBJ2-1; D is unclear. Germline assignment: CDR1 LGHDT and CDR2 YNNKEL (reference sequence). This CDR3 is 15 amino acids long. The V and J ends lost 5 bases and 0 bases respectively, with 11 bases between them. CDR3 sequence: CASSRSDSSYNEQFF. The CDR3 region has the DNA TGTGCCAGCAGCAGAAGTGATAGCTCCTACAATGAGCAGTTCTTC.

This clonotype was seen at least ten times. V usage is TRBV14 and J usage is TRBJ1-5, with unresolved D. Trimming left V 1 base short and J 7 bases short, with 8 bases between. CDR1 and CDR2 from the germline V gene are SGHDN and FVKESK. CDR3 length: 13 amino acids. CDR3 sequence (DNA): TGTGCCAGCAGCCAAGTTCCGCCCCAGCCCCAGCATTTT. Translated, it gives CASSQVPPQPQHF.

The chain links TRBV30 to TRBJ2-1, with D perhaps TRBD2 (5 bases). V lost 0 bases, J lost 7 bases, and 16 bases lay in between. CDR3 length: 15 amino acids. CDR1 GTSNPN and CDR2 SVGIG come from the germline V gene (reference sequence). The CDR3 DNA is TGTGCCTGGAGTGTTGCAGCGGTCCTTTTGAATGAGCAGTTCTTC. As protein: CAWSVAAVLLNEQFF.

In its sample, this clonotype was seen once. The V call is TRBV2, the J call TRBJ2-1; 12 nucleotides match TRBD2. The CDR3 spans 15 residues. Germline loops: CDR1 SNHLY, CDR2 FYNNEI. CDR3: CANSRTSGKYNEQFF. The CDR3 DNA is TGTGCGAATTCTCGGACTAGCGGGAAATACAATGAGCAGTTCTTC.